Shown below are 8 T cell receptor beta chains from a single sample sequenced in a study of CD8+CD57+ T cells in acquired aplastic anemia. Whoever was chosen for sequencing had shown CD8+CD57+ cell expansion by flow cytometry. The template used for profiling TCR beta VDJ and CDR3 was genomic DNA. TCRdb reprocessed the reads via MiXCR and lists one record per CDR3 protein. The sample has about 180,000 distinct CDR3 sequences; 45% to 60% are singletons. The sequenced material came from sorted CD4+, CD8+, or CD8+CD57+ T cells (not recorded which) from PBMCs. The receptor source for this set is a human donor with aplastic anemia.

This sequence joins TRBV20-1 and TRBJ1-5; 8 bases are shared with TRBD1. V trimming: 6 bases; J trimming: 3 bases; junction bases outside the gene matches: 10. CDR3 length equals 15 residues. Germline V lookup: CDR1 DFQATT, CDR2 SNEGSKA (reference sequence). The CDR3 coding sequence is TGCAGTGCCACTACAGGACAGGGAAACAATCAGCCCCAGCATTTT. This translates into CSATTGQGNNQPQHF.

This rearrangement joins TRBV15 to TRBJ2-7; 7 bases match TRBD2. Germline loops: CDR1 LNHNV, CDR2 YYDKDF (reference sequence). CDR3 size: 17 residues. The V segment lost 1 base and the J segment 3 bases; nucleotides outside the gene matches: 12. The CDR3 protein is CATSRGGEGRDLYEQYF. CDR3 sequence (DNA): TGTGCCACCAGCAGAGGGGGTGAAGGGAGGGACCTCTACGAGCAGTACTTC.

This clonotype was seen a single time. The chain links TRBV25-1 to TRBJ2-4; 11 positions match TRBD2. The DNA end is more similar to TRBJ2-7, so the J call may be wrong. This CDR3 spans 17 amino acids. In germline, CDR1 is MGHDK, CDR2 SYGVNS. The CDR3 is CASRGTSGGLNMGEQYF. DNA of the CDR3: TGTGCCAGCAGGGGAACTAGCGGGGGCCTAAATATGGGCGAGCAGTACTTC.

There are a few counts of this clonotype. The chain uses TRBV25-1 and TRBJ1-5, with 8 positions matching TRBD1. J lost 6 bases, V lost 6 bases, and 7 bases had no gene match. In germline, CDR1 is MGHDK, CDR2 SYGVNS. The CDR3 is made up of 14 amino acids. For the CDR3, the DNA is TGTGCCAGCAGACAGGGGGATTTGGGTCAGCCCCAGCATTTT. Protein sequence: CASRQGDLGQPQHF.

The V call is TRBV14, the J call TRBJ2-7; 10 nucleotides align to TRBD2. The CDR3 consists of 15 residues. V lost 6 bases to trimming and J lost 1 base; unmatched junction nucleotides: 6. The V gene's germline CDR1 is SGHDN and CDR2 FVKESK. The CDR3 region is CASRAAGGKSYEQYF. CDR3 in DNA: TGTGCCAGCAGGGCAGCGGGAGGGAAGTCCTACGAGCAGTACTTC.

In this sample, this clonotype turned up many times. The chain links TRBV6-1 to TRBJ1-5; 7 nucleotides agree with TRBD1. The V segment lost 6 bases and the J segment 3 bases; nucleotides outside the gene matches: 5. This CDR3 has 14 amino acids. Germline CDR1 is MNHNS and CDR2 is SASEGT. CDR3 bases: TGTGCCAGCAGGAACAGGGGACTCAATCAGCCCCAGCATTTT. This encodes CASRNRGLNQPQHF.

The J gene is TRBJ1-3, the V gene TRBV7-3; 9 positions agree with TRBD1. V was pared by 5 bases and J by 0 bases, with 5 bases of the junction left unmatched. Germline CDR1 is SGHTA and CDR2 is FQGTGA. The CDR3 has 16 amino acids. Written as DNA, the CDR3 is TGTGCCAGCAGCACCGGGACAGGGAGCTCTGGAAACACCATATATTTT. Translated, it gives CASSTGTGSSGNTIYF.

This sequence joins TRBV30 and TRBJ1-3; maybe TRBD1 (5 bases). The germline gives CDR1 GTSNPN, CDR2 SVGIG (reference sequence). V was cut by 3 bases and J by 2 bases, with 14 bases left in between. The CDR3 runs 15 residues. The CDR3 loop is CAWSVPSGTGNTIYF. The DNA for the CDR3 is TGTGCCTGGAGCGTACCATCAGGGACTGGAAACACCATATATTTT.